The TCR beta chain under discussion was sequenced for a study of T-cell memory formation after mild COVID-19. This CDR3 has 18 residues. V shed 0 bases, J shed 0 bases, and the junction held 7 bases outside the gene matches. The V gene's germline CDR1 is SGHVS and CDR2 FQNEAQ. At least ten counts were recorded for this clonotype. TCRdb re-called the 5' RACE reads with MiXCR, one entry per CDR3 protein. This repertoire shows approximately 40,000 distinct CDR3 sequences, about 10% found once; its top ten account for over 25%. V and J are TRBV7-8 and TRBJ2-1; 8 bases are a match to TRBD2. The sequenced material came from PBMCs or a T cell subset sorted from them (not recorded which). This TCR was sampled from a man between 18 and 29 years old who had mild COVID-19 (a few samples of this study predate the infection). Cell type and time point are not known. The chain's CDR3 is CASSLALIAGFSYNEQFF. DNA for the CDR3: TGTGCCAGCAGCTTAGCGCTTATAGCGGGGTTCTCCTACAATGAGCAGTTCTTC.